Reported below is one T cell receptor (beta chain). What it recognizes is unknown. This may be a read error, as it is one base from a much larger clone. Amplification of TCR beta used genomic DNA extracted from peripheral blood. Rearranged V-D-J TRB sequences were amplified with a mixed TRB-A/B primer pool. TCRdb independently ran MiXCR on the multiplex PCR reads; one entry per CDR3 protein. The table shows 9,300 or so distinct CDR3 sequences, with approximately 40% occurring only once. The data originate from a study of T cell repertoires in aging, cancer and after chemotherapy. Study information: Repeat sampling of healthy donors over several months to years showed clear clonal overlap.

Study-level points and caveats: Age-matched healthy donors had significantly more diverse, less clonal blood TCR repertoires than untreated cancer patients. In cancer patients, declining TCR diversity with age involved lost richness and lost evenness. Median generation probability rose over the chemotherapy interval in each cancer cohort, suggesting rebound thymic output.

Germline V gene lookup returns CDR1 SQVTM and CDR2 ANQGSEA. The CDR3 has 10 residues. This chain links TRBV29-1 with TRBJ1-2; D possibly corresponds to TRBD2 (5 bases). The J call may be mistaken, given a closer DNA end match to TRBJ2-7. The sequencing sample was made of blood. The sequence was obtained from a human donor in good health. The CDR3 here is CSFVGVEQYF. CDR3 DNA: TGCAGCTTTGTCGGGGTCGAGCAGTACTTC.